This T cell receptor (beta chain) stems from a study of human T cells and chemical hapten exposure. As for the study in general: Patients, chiefly female, had alopecia areata, totalis or universalis.

MiXCR, applied by TCRdb to the RACE reads, yields one record per CDR3 protein. This table holds about 360,000 distinct CDR3 sequences, approximately 4.4% found once. Study outcomes and limitations: TCRs above 1 in 1000 frequency stayed constant with DPC sensitization.

Specified time point: patch test 1, 2 weeks after DPC sensitization. Treatment given: therapeutic diphenylcyclopropenone sensitization with weekly scalp DPC. Trimming removed 2 bases at V and 7 bases at J, with 14 bases between. CDR1 and CDR2 (germline): SQVTM, ANQGSEA. CDR3 length equals 13 residues. This clonotype showed up many times. The antigen is not known. The TCR was taken from a woman between 45 and 65 years old with alopecia areata. Some clones in this sample may be carry-over from other donors' samples. Source: whole blood, taken in connection with sensitization to the hapten diphenylcyclopropenone (DPC). The rearrangement links TRBV29-1 to TRBJ1-1; possible D gene TRBD1, 5 bases. The CDR3, as DNA: TGCAGCGTTGAACTTGGGGGGAGGAGTGAAGCTTTCTTT. The encoded protein is CSVELGGRSEAFF.